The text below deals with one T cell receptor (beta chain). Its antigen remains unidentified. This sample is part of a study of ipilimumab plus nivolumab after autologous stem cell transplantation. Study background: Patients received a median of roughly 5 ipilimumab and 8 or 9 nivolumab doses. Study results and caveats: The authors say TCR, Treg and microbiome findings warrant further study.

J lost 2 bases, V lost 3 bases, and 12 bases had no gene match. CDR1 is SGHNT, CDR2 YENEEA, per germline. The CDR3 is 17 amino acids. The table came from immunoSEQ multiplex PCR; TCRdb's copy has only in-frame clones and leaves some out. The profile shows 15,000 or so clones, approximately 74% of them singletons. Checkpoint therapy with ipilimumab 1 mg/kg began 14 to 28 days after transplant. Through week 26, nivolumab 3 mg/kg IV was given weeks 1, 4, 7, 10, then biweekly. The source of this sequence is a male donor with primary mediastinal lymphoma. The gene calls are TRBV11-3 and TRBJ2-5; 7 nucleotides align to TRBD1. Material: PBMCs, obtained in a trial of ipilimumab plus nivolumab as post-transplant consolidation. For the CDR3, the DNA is TGTGCCAGCAGCTTGGGCCGACAGACAGGGTTACAAGAGACCCAGTACTTC. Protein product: CASSLGRQTGLQETQYF.